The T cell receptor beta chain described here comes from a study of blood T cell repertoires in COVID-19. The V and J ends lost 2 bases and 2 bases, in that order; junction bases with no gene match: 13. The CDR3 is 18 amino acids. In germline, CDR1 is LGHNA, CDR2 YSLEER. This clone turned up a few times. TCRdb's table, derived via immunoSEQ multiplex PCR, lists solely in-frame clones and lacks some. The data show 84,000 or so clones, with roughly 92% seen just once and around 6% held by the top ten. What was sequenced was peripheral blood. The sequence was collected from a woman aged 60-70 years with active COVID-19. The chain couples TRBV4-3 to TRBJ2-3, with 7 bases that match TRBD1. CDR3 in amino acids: CASSQKTEGQYHTDTQYF. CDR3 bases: TGCGCCAGCAGCCAAAAAACAGAGGGACAGTACCACACAGATACGCAGTATTTT.